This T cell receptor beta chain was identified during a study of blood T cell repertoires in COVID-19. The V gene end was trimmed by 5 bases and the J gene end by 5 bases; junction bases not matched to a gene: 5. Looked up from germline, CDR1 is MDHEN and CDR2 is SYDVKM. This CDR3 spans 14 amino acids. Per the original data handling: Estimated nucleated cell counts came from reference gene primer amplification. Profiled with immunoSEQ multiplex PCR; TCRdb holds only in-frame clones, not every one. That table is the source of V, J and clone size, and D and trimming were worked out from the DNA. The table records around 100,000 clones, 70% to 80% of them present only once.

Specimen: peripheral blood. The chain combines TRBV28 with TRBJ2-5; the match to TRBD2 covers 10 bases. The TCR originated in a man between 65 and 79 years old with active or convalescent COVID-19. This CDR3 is CASSLAGVGETQYF. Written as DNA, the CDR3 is TGTGCCAGCAGTCTAGCGGGAGTAGGGGAGACCCAGTACTTC.